One and the same sample provided the 31 T cell receptor beta chains below, sequenced in a study of T-cell reconstitution after alpha-beta-depleted transplantation in children. As it was prepared, the TCRbeta library received unique molecular identifiers. From the PCR reads, TCRdb called clonotypes with MiXCR, one entry per CDR3 protein. The sample shows 600,000 or so distinct CDR3 sequences, about 23% of them seen only once. Sequencing used PBMCs, mostly from graft donor cells, obtained 360 days after TCRalphabeta/CD19-depleted stem cell transplant. The receptors were sampled from a boy less than two years old who had a stem cell transplant for acute myeloid leukemia, so the T cells may come from the graft donor.

The gene calls are TRBV20-1 and TRBJ2-7; D is ambiguous. Germline V gene lookup returns CDR1 DFQATT and CDR2 SNEGSKA (reference sequence). This CDR3 contains 16 residues. The V end lost 4 bases, the J end lost 2 bases, and 21 bases lay between the germline ends. The chain's CDR3 is CSANFKATRTPYEQYF. CDR3 in DNA: TGCAGTGCTAATTTTAAGGCGACCCGAACCCCCTACGAGCAGTACTTC.

This clonotype has ten or more counts. V usage is TRBV28 and J usage is TRBJ1-1; TRBD1 might be the D (6 bases). Germline V gives CDR1 MDHEN, CDR2 SYDVKM. Trimming removed 2 bases from V and 7 bases from J, with 8 bases in between. The CDR3 is 12 amino acids. The CDR3 DNA is TGTGCCAGCAGTTTAGGGGGCCTTGAAGCTTTCTTT. It encodes CASSLGGLEAFF.

The rearrangement joins TRBV6-5 to TRBJ2-7; D perhaps matches TRBD1 (7 bases). Deletions cut 10 bases from V and 3 bases from J, with 19 bases between. The CDR3 loop spans 14 amino acids. The germline V gene has CDR1 MNHEY and CDR2 SVGAGI. The CDR3 reads CATGSGGFLYEQYF. The CDR3 DNA follows: TGTGCCACCGGTTCAGGGGGGTTCCTCTACGAGCAGTACTTC.

The rearrangement joins TRBV6-2 or TRBV6-3 to TRBJ2-1; D tentatively reads TRBD1 or TRBD2 (6 bases each). With 6 bases removed from V and 12 bases from J, the gap between germline ends came to 24 bases. The germline gives CDR1 MNHEY, CDR2 SVGEGT. The CDR3 is made up of 15 amino acids. In nucleotides, the CDR3 is TGTGCCAGCAGCCGAGGGGGGCTCAATACAATTGGGCAGTTCTTC. This codes for CASSRGGLNTIGQFF.

This clonotype was found a few times. This chain links TRBV20-1 with TRBJ1-2; 9 bases align to TRBD1. Germline V gene lookup returns CDR1 DFQATT and CDR2 SNEGSKA (reference sequence). The CDR3 spans 15 residues. With 4 bases clipped from V and 3 bases from J, the junction kept 9 bases outside the gene matches. The CDR3 DNA is TGCAGTGCTACAAATGGACAGGGGTCGGACTATGGCTACACCTTC. The encoded protein is CSATNGQGSDYGYTF.

This clonotype was detected only a few times. The rearrangement links TRBV4-3 to TRBJ2-1; TRBD2 matches 9 bases. Germline-derived CDR1 and CDR2 are LGHNA and YSLEER. The length of the CDR3 is 15 residues. The V and J ends lost 4 bases and 2 bases, in that order; junction bases with no gene match: 3. CDR3 amino acids: CASSRQRGAYNEQFF. The CDR3 DNA is TGCGCCAGCAGCCGGCAGCGGGGGGCCTACAATGAGCAGTTCTTC.

This clonotype was detected ten times or more. As DNA, the CDR3 is TGTGCCAGCAGTCCAAGACAGGGGGCAGGGAACACTGAAGCTTTCTTT. This translates into CASSPRQGAGNTEAFF. The chain is built from TRBV27 and TRBJ1-1, with TRBD1 matching 10 bases. V trimming: 5 bases; J trimming: 1 base; junction bases outside the gene matches: 7. The CDR3 has 16 amino acids. Germline V gene lookup returns CDR1 MNHEY and CDR2 SMNVEV (reference sequence).

This clonotype turned up a few times. V is TRBV29-1 and J is TRBJ2-5, with TRBD1 matching over 8 bases. J lost 7 bases, V lost 7 bases, and 5 bases had no gene match. Germline V gene sequence: CDR1 SQVTM, CDR2 ANQGSEA. The CDR3 length is 11 residues. CDR3 in amino acids: CSAGQGGTQYF. The CDR3 region has the DNA TGCAGCGCCGGACAGGGAGGGACCCAGTACTTC.

The chain couples TRBV7-2 to TRBJ1-1; D is undetermined. V was shortened by 2 bases and J by 0 bases, with 7 bases between the two germline ends. Germline V gene data show CDR1 as SGHTA and CDR2 as FQGNSA. The CDR3 is 14 amino acids. The CDR3 DNA reads TGTGCCAGCAGCTTAACCAGTGTGAACACTGAAGCTTTCTTT. Translation gives CASSLTSVNTEAFF.

This sequence joins TRBV29-1 and TRBJ2-7, with D tentatively TRBD1 or TRBD2 (8 bases each). Per the germline V gene, CDR1 is SQVTM and CDR2 is ANQGSEA. The CDR3 has 13 amino acids. The V end lost 7 bases, the J end lost 3 bases, and 16 bases lay between the germline ends. The CDR3 nucleotides read TGCAGCGCCACAGGGGGACTAGACTACGAGCAGTACTTC. Protein sequence: CSATGGLDYEQYF.

This clonotype was counted only a few times. This rearrangement joins TRBV29-1 to TRBJ1-2, with unresolved D. The CDR3 spans 12 residues. Trimming cost V 6 bases and J 1 base, with 9 bases left between them. The germline V gene has CDR1 SQVTM and CDR2 ANQGSEA. CDR3 coding DNA: TGCAGCGTACCATATTTTAACTATGGCTACACCTTC. This gives the protein CSVPYFNYGYTF. Full variable domain (outside the CDR3, taken from reference TRBV29-1 and TRBJ1-2): SAVISQKPSRDICQRGTSLTIQCQVDSQVTMMFWYRQQPGQSLTLIATANQGSEATYESGFVIDKFPISRPNLTFSTLTVSNMSPEDSSIYLCSVPYFNYGYTFGSGTRLTVV.

There are a few counts of this clonotype. The chain is built from TRBV6-5 and TRBJ2-5, with 10 positions matching TRBD1. The CDR3 has 14 amino acids. V trimming: 0 bases; J trimming: 5 bases; junction bases outside the gene matches: 0. From germline, CDR1 is MNHEY and CDR2 SVGAGI. The DNA of the CDR3 is TGTGCCAGCAGTTACTCGGACAGGGGGGAGACCCAGTACTTC. Translation: CASSYSDRGETQYF.

As concerns this clonotype: This may be a read error, as it is one base from a much larger clone. The conserved final phenylalanine or tryptophan is absent from the CDR3, which likely points to a read error. The rearrangement joins TRBV19 to TRBJ1-2; no clear D. V was pared by 4 bases and J by 5 bases, with 5 bases between. CDR1 is LNHDA, CDR2 SQIVND, per germline (reference sequence). This CDR3 region has 11 residues. CDR3 sequence: CASSRGYGYTY. CDR3 DNA: TGTGCCAGTAGTAGAGGTTATGGCTACACCTAC.

Only a few counts were recorded for this clonotype. The chain combines TRBV20-1 with TRBJ2-1, with 8 positions matching TRBD2. The J segment lost 12 bases and the V segment lost 0 bases, leaving 13 bases of the junction unmatched. The CDR3 runs 15 residues. Germline-derived CDR1 and CDR2 are DFQATT and SNEGSKA (reference sequence). CDR3 DNA: TGCAGTGCTAGAGAGTTTTTAGGTGGGACTAGGTTGCAGTTCTTC. Amino acid sequence: CSAREFLGGTRLQFF.

This clonotype has only a few counts. This chain links TRBV20-1 with TRBJ1-1; the D is unclear. V was pared by 6 bases and J by 1 base, with 6 bases between. Looked up from germline, CDR1 is DFQATT and CDR2 is SNEGSKA (reference sequence). The CDR3 length is 11 residues. CDR3 amino acids: CSAPRNTEAFF. In DNA form, the CDR3 reads TGCAGTGCCCCCCGGAACACTGAAGCTTTCTTT.

This sequence joins TRBV5-1 and TRBJ2-1, with TRBD2 identical over 8 bases. V shed 4 bases, J shed 6 bases, and the junction held 12 bases outside the gene matches. Germline CDR1 is SGHRS and CDR2 is YFSETQ. This CDR3 has 16 residues. The CDR3 reads CASSPPWTSTGNEQFF. CDR3 in DNA: TGCGCCAGCAGCCCCCCGTGGACTAGCACCGGCAATGAGCAGTTCTTC. The full variable domain, in which reference TRBV5-1 and TRBJ2-1 provide the parts outside the CDR3, is KAGVTQTPRYLIKTRGQQVTLSCSPISGHRSVSWYQQTPGQGLQFLFEYFSETQRNKGNFPGRFSGRQFSNSRSEMNVSTLELGDSALYLCASSPPWTSTGNEQFFGPGTRLTVL.

This clonotype appeared a few times. This chain joins TRBV2 and TRBJ2-6; the D gene is possibly TRBD1 (6 bases). Germline CDR1 and CDR2: SNHLY and FYNNEI. The CDR3 contains 17 residues. The germline V and J ends were trimmed by 4 bases and 0 bases, with 13 bases remaining between them. CDR3 in DNA: TGTGCCAGCAGTGCTCGGACAGTTAACTCTGGGGCCAACGTCCTGACTTTC. Its protein is CASSARTVNSGANVLTF.

V gene TRBV20-1 combines with J gene TRBJ2-7; the match to TRBD1 covers 9 bases. Trimming removed 2 bases from V and 4 bases from J; junction bases left unmatched: 12. Germline V gene sequence: CDR1 DFQATT, CDR2 SNEGSKA (reference sequence). The CDR3 has 16 residues. CDR3 nucleotide sequence: TGCAGTGCTAGAAACAGGGGGCTAAGTGGTCTGTACGAGCAGTACGTC. Its translation is CSARNRGLSGLYEQYV.

This sequence joins TRBV12-3 or TRBV12-4 and TRBJ2-3; possible D gene TRBD1, 6 bases. The CDR3 sequence is 15 residues long. V was trimmed by 3 bases and J by 2 bases, leaving 12 bases between them. CDR3 nucleotide sequence: TGTGCCAGCAGTTTGCAGGGGAGTATCACAGATACGCAGTATTTT. It is translated as CASSLQGSITDTQYF.

This chain joins TRBV12-3 or TRBV12-4 and TRBJ2-2; a weak D match, TRBD2 (6 bases). Trimming removed 5 bases at V and 1 base at J, with 11 bases between. The CDR3 totals 15 residues. In DNA form, the CDR3 reads TGTGCCAGCAGTCGCAAGGGAGGGAACACCGGGGAGCTGTTTTTT. Translated, it gives CASSRKGGNTGELFF.

A note on this clonotype: Relative to the germline gene, one junction end is altered; a read error may explain this. V and J are TRBV11-2 and TRBJ2-7; D unclear. The CDR3 length is 15 residues. The germline gives CDR1 SGHAT, CDR2 FQNNGV. DNA for the CDR3: TGTACCAGCAGCTTAGGGTCAGTGGTACCCTACGAGCAGTACTTC. It specifies CTSSLGSVVPYEQYF.

This chain uses TRBV13 with TRBJ2-1; no definite D call. Germline lookup yields CDR1 PRHDT and CDR2 FYEKMQ (reference sequence). This CDR3 has 14 residues. Trimming stripped 5 bases from V and 2 bases from J, with 10 bases between. As DNA, the CDR3 is TGTGCCAGCAGCCTTGGCAGTCCCTACAATGAGCAGTTCTTC. Its translation: CASSLGSPYNEQFF.

This rearrangement joins TRBV12-3 or TRBV12-4 to TRBJ2-3, with D perhaps matching TRBD2 (5 bases). CDR3 size: 16 residues. The V end lost 3 bases, the J end lost 2 bases, and 15 bases lay between the germline ends. DNA for the CDR3: TGTGCCAGCAGTTTCGGGTCGGGGATTCTCACAGATACGCAGTATTTT. Protein product: CASSFGSGILTDTQYF.

This clonotype was counted once. This may stem from a read error, because a much larger clone lies one nucleotide away. V is TRBV5-1 and J is TRBJ2-1; D is possibly TRBD1 (6 bases). The CDR3 length is 15 residues. Per germline, CDR1 SGHRS and CDR2 YFSETQ. The CDR3 is CASSLVGQDPNELFF. CDR3 bases: TGCGCCAGCAGCTTGGTGGGACAAGACCCCAATGAGCTGTTCTTC.

This clonotype was detected many times. The chain joins TRBV20-1 to TRBJ1-1, with D maybe TRBD1 (5 bases). Trimming took 3 bases from V and 13 from J, leaving 15 bases between them. CDR3 length: 11 amino acids. Looked up from germline, CDR1 is DFQATT and CDR2 is SNEGSKA (reference sequence). DNA for the CDR3: TGCAGTGCTAGCGGTTCCCTGGGGGTTTTCTTT. It translates to CSASGSLGVFF.

The chain recombines TRBV20-1 with TRBJ2-6; no clear D gene. Deletions cut 4 bases from V and 1 base from J, with 17 bases between. Germline CDR1 is DFQATT and CDR2 is SNEGSKA (reference sequence). This CDR3 comprises 17 residues. The CDR3 sequence: CSATRTGSISGANVLTF. CDR3 in DNA: TGCAGTGCTACACGGACCGGTTCGATATCTGGGGCCAACGTCCTGACTTTC.

There are a few counts of this clonotype. The chain joins TRBV6-1 to TRBJ1-1, with D uncertain. Trimming took off 4 bases at V and 1 base at J, with 4 bases between the two ends. Germline CDR1 is MNHNS and CDR2 is SASEGT. This CDR3 spans 12 amino acids. The CDR3 loop is CASSGPNTEAFF. The CDR3 bases are TGTGCCAGCAGTGGTCCGAACACTGAAGCTTTCTTT.

This clonotype was observed a handful of times. The rearrangement joins TRBV7-3 to TRBJ2-6; TRBD1 matches 8 bases. The germline V gene has CDR1 SGHTA and CDR2 FQGTGA. V lost 5 bases to trimming and J lost 3 bases; unmatched junction nucleotides: 0. The CDR3 is made up of 14 amino acids. The CDR3 region is CASSGQGGANVLTF. The CDR3 region has the DNA TGTGCCAGCAGCGGACAGGGTGGGGCCAACGTCCTGACTTTC.

This chain links TRBV5-1 with TRBJ2-1; 8 bases align to TRBD2. This CDR3 region has 18 residues. V dropped 0 bases and J dropped 9; count of bases not matched to a gene: 17. Looked up from germline, CDR1 is SGHRS and CDR2 is YFSETQ. DNA for the CDR3: TGCGCCAGCAGCTTGGCGGCCGGGAGGGGAAGCGGGGGTGGTGAGCAGTTCTTC. The encoded protein is CASSLAAGRGSGGGEQFF. The full variable domain, with the rest looked up from reference TRBV5-1 and TRBJ2-1, is KAGVTQTPRYLIKTRGQQVTLSCSPISGHRSVSWYQQTPGQGLQFLFEYFSETQRNKGNFPGRFSGRQFSNSRSEMNVSTLELGDSALYLCASSLAAGRGSGGGEQFFGPGTRLTVL.

This chain joins TRBV6-5 and TRBJ2-7; possibly TRBD2 for D (5 bases). The ends were cut back, 2 bases at V and 1 base at J, with 12 bases in the middle. This CDR3 spans 15 amino acids. CDR1 and CDR2 (germline): MNHEY, SVGAGI. The CDR3 here is CASSYRTWQSYEQYF. The CDR3 bases are TGTGCCAGCAGTTACAGGACTTGGCAGTCCTACGAGCAGTACTTC.

The V call is TRBV7-9, the J call TRBJ2-7; no definite D call. Trimming stripped 7 bases from V and 0 bases from J, with 16 bases between. Germline assignment: CDR1 SEHNR and CDR2 FQNEAQ (reference sequence). CDR3 length equals 15 residues. The CDR3 loop reads CASTPDGYSSYEQYF. For the CDR3, the DNA is TGTGCCAGCACCCCCGACGGGTACAGCTCCTACGAGCAGTACTTC.